Below, one T cell receptor beta chain is given with its context. The germline CDR1 and CDR2 sequences are MDHEN and SYDVKM. The CDR3 is made up of 13 amino acids. V shed 3 bases and J shed 9 bases, with 12 bases lying between them. The source of the sample is a study of blood T cell repertoires in COVID-19. As for the study in general: There were acute and convalescent COVID-19 samples, and they came from the United States, Italy and Spain. PBMCs, B-cell-depleted T cells, or T cells provided the cDNA or gDNA that made up the material.

Profiling relied on immunoSEQ multiplex PCR, and the TCRdb table lists in-frame clones only, not all of them. In the table there are under 150,000 clones, around three quarters of which are singletons. The sequencing sample was made of peripheral blood. The chain links TRBV28 to TRBJ1-5; no reliable D call. The clonotype comes from a man aged 50-59 years with active or convalescent COVID-19. The CDR3, as DNA: TGTGCCAGCAGTTTTTTTGATTCCGGGCCCCAGCATTTT. Amino acids: CASSFFDSGPQHF.